This T cell receptor (beta chain) was recorded in a study of control samples from healthy donors and cancer patients. Here immunoSEQ multiplex PCR was the method, and the copy in TCRdb shows in-frame clones only, minus some. The repertoire holds over 45,000 clones, with over 85% as singletons. The CDR3 has 15 residues. The germline V gene encodes CDR1 MNHEY and CDR2 SVGAGI. V was shortened by 5 bases and J by 0 bases, with 13 bases between the two germline ends. Sequences were obtained from PBMCs. The V and J genes are TRBV6-5 and TRBJ1-2; D call uncertain. The TCR comes from a man aged 25 to 40 with colorectal cancer. The DNA for the CDR3 is TGTGCCAGCAGTCCCTGGGGATCCTCTAACTATGGCTACACCTTC. This sequence encodes CASSPWGSSNYGYTF.